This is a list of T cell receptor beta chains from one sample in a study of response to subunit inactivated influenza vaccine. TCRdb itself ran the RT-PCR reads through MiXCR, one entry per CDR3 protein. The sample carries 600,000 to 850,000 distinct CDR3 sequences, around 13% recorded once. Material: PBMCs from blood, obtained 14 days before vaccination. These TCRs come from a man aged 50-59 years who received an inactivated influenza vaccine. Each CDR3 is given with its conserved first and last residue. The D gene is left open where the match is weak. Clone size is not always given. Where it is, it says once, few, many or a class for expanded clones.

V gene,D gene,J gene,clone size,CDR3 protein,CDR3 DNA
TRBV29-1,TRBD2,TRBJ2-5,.,CSARIGLAGGETQYF,TGCAGCGCCCGTATAGGACTAGCGGGGGGGGAGACCCAGTACTTC
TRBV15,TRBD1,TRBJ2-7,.,CATSSSSGQGFPYEQYF,TGTGCCACCAGCAGTTCTTCCGGACAGGGGTTCCCCTACGAGCAGTACTTC
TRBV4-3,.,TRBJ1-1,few,CASSQWDTNTEAFF,TGCGCCAGCAGCCAATGGGACACCAACACTGAAGCTTTCTTT
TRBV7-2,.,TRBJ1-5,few,CASSLGLATNQPQHF,TGTGCCAGCAGCTTAGGGCTAGCGACAAATCAGCCCCAGCATTTT
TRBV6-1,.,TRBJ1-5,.,CASSAVIGQPQHF,TGTGCCAGCAGTGCAGTAATTGGGCAGCCCCAGCATTTT
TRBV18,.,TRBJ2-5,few,CASSTNGQETQYF,TGTGCCAGCTCAACCAACGGGCAAGAGACCCAGTACTTC
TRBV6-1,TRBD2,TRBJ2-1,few,CARGGGLAGGPGYNEQFF,TGTGCCAGAGGTGGGGGACTAGCGGGAGGGCCGGGATACAATGAGCAGTTCTTC
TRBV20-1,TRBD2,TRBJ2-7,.,CSARDREGTYEQYF,TGCAGTGCTAGAGATCGGGAGGGCACCTACGAGCAGTACTTC
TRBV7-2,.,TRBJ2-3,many,CASSLVGGDTQYF,TGTGCCAGCAGCTTAGTGGGGGGAGATACGCAGTATTTT
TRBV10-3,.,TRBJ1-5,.,CATGGESKQPQHF,TGTGCCACGGGAGGGGAGTCCAAACAGCCCCAGCATTTT
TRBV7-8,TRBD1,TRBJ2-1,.,CASSKPGQGGGEQFF,TGTGCCAGCAGCAAACCGGGACAGGGTGGGGGTGAGCAGTTCTTC
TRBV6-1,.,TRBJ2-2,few,CASGPGTPGTGELFF,TGTGCCAGCGGGCCCGGGACACCGGGCACCGGGGAGCTGTTTTTT
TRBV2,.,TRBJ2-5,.,CASSSGAGLGETQYF,TGTGCCAGCAGTTCAGGGGCTGGTTTGGGAGAGACCCAGTACTTC
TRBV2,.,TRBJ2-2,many,CASSEAVHTGELFF,TGTGCCAGCAGTGAAGCGGTACATACCGGGGAGCTGTTTTTT
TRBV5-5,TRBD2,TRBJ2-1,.,CASSLLRSGTVNEQFF,TGTGCCAGCAGCTTGCTGCGTAGCGGGACGGTCAATGAGCAGTTCTTC
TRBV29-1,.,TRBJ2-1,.,CSVRHPGTDRNNEQFF,TGCAGCGTTCGTCACCCCGGGACTGACCGGAACAATGAGCAGTTCTTC
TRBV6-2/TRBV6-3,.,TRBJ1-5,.,CASSLVYQPQHF,TGTGCCAGCAGTTTAGTATATCAGCCCCAGCATTTT
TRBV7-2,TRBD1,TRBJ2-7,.,CASSYRQGSVYEQYF,TGTGCCAGCAGCTATCGACAGGGGAGTGTCTACGAGCAGTACTTC
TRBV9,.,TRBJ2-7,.,CASSAQGGPYEQYF,TGTGCCAGCAGCGCACAGGGAGGTCCCTACGAGCAGTACTTC
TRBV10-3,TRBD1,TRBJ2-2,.,CAITGTGGKGTGELFF,TGTGCCATTACCGGGACAGGGGGCAAGGGCACCGGGGAGCTGTTTTTT
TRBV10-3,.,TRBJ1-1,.,CAIRPGGGAGATEAFF,TGTGCCATCAGACCCGGGGGGGGGGCAGGGGCCACTGAAGCTTTCTTT
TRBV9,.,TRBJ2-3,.,CASSVERNTDTQYF,TGTGCCAGCAGTGTAGAAAGAAACACAGATACGCAGTATTTT
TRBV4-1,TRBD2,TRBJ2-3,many,CASSQERTGGSDTQYF,TGCGCCAGCAGCCAAGAACGAACGGGGGGGAGTGATACGCAGTATTTT
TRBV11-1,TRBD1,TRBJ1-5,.,CASSLVLGQPDYSNQPQHF,TGTGCCAGCAGCTTAGTATTGGGACAGCCAGATTATAGCAATCAGCCCCAGCATTTT
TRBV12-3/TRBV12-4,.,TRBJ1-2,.,CASSLDTTFGYTF,TGTGCCAGCAGTTTGGACACTACTTTTGGCTACACCTTC
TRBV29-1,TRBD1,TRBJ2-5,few,CSGGTGMGETQYF,TGCAGCGGCGGGACAGGGATGGGAGAGACCCAGTACTTC
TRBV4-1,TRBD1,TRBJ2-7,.,CASSQVDRDYEQYF,TGCGCCAGCAGCCAAGTCGACAGGGACTACGAGCAGTACTTC
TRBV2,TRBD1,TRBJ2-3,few,CASRRQGRTDTQYF,TGTGCCAGCAGGCGACAGGGTAGAACAGATACGCAGTATTTT
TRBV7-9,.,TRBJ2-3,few,CASGTVNTDTQYF,TGTGCCAGCGGGACTGTGAATACAGATACGCAGTATTTT
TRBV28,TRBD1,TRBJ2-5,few,CASSLDRSQETQYF,TGTGCCAGCAGTCTGGACAGGTCTCAAGAGACCCAGTACTTC
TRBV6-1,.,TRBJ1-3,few,CASSGQLTGNTIYF,TGTGCCAGCAGTGGACAGCTAACTGGAAACACCATATATTTT
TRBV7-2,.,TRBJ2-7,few,CASISGAPSVEQYF,TGTGCCAGCATTTCCGGAGCCCCGAGTGTCGAGCAGTACTTC
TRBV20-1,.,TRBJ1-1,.,CSASGVAGSTEAFF,TGCAGTGCTAGCGGCGTTGCAGGGTCCACTGAAGCTTTCTTT
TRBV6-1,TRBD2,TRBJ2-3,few,CASSKGLAGPSTDTQYF,TGTGCCAGCAGCAAAGGCCTAGCGGGACCTAGCACAGATACGCAGTATTTT
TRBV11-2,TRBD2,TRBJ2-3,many,CASSLASGTTTDTQYF,TGTGCCAGCAGCTTGGCTAGCGGTACCACGACAGATACGCAGTATTTT
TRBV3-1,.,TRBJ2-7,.,CASSPRHRSYEQYF,TGTGCCAGCAGCCCTCGGCACAGGAGCTACGAGCAGTACTTC
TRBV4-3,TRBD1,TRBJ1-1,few,CASSQARQGHTEAFF,TGCGCCAGCAGCCAAGCTAGACAGGGTCACACTGAAGCTTTCTTT
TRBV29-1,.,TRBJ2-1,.,CSVVSRSYNEQFF,TGCAGCGTGGTTTCCCGATCCTACAATGAGCAGTTCTTC
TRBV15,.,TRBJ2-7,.,CATSREAQGIYEQYF,TGTGCCACCAGCAGAGAAGCACAGGGAATCTACGAGCAGTACTTC
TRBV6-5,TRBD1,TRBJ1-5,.,CASSYGDRANQPQHF,TGTGCCAGCAGTTACGGGGACAGGGCCAATCAGCCCCAGCATTTT
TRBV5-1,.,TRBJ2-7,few,CASSTKGGSEQYF,TGCGCCAGCAGTACTAAGGGGGGGAGCGAGCAGTACTTC